The clone carrying this T cell receptor beta chain was counted between two and nine times. Its antigen is still unknown. Profiles of TCR beta VDJ and CDR3 were generated from a genomic DNA template. A single record per CDR3 protein comes from TCRdb applying MiXCR to the reads. The repertoire holds some 120,000 distinct CDR3 sequences, with about 40% as singletons. The data stem from a study of CD8+CD57+ T cells in acquired aplastic anemia. Whole-study results and caveats: Common to patients and controls were about 31 CD8+ CDR3 sequences.

The CDR3 consists of 11 residues. V lost 4 bases to trimming and J lost 8 bases, with 8 bases between them. Germline-derived CDR1 and CDR2 are DFQATT and SNEGSKA (reference sequence). Patients chosen for sequencing had CD8+CD57+ cells that had expanded, as shown by flow cytometry. This receptor was taken from a human donor with aplastic anemia. Material: sorted CD4+, CD8+, or CD8+CD57+ T cells (not recorded which) from PBMCs. The chain employs TRBV20-1 and TRBJ1-4; D call uncertain. Written as DNA, the CDR3 is TGCAGTGCTACCCCCAAGGAAAAACTGTTTTTT. Residues: CSATPKEKLFF.